These 30 T cell receptor beta chains share one sample of origin, sequenced in a study of T cell clonality in common variable immunodeficiency. Study results and limitations: In common variable immunodeficiency, TCR beta chains reportedly carried fewer deletions and N-nucleotide insertions.

Antigens of these TCRs are unknown. Measured with immunoSEQ multiplex PCR; TCRdb has only the in-frame clones, and not every one. This sample comprises about 34,000 clones, none seen once only. Sequenced input: peripheral blood mononuclear cells. Every receptor here comes from a human donor with common variable immunodeficiency.

This clone occurred a few times. The missing CDR3 end, 3 residues past where the read stops, is filled in from the germline J gene. The rearrangement joins TRBV19 to TRBJ1-2; 9 nucleotides match TRBD1. The germline V gene has CDR1 LNHDA and CDR2 SQIVND (reference sequence). V was pared by 6 bases and J by 4 bases, with 6 bases of the junction left unmatched. The CDR3 loop spans 14 amino acids. The sequenced part of the CDR3 DNA is TGTGCCAGTAGGGCCACAGGGGGCGCCTATGGC. This translates into CASRATGGAYG. The CDR3 in its entirety is CASRATGGAYGYTF.

This clone was detected only a few times. Read coverage stops 3 residues before the CDR3 terminus; the germline J gene supplies the remainder. The chain links TRBV2 to TRBJ2-3; 7 positions match TRBD1. Trimming at V came to 2 bases and at J to 0 bases, leaving 8 bases not matched to a gene. Germline CDR1 reads SNHLY; CDR2 reads FYNNEI. This CDR3 has 17 residues. The CDR3 is CASSEWGQGVSTDTQYF. The DNA read from the CDR3 is TGTGCCAGCAGTGAATGGGGTCAGGGGGTTAGCACAGATACG.

This clone was seen a few times. The CDR3 end lies 3 residues beyond the end of the read and is filled in from the germline J gene. The rearrangement uses TRBV18 and TRBJ2-2; a weak D match, TRBD2 (5 bases). Trimming took off 0 bases at V and 2 bases at J, with 7 bases between the two ends. This CDR3 region has 15 residues. Per germline, CDR1 KGHSH and CDR2 LQKENI. The covered CDR3 bases are TGTGCCAGCTCACCACCTAGCGTTAACACCGGGGAG. Its protein is CASSPPSVNTGE. The whole CDR3 reads CASSPPSVNTGELFF.

In its sample, this clone was seen a few times. The read ends 3 residues before the CDR3 terminus; that terminus is restored from the germline J gene. J is TRBJ2-1 and V is TRBV5-1; D might be TRBD2 (5 bases). The CDR3 extends over 13 amino acids. CDR1 and CDR2 (germline): SGHRS, YFSETQ. Trimming removed 8 bases from V and 9 bases from J, with 18 bases in between. CDR3 bases read: TGCGCCAGTACCTGGACGGAACGGGGTGAG. Its protein product is CASTWTERGE. The full CDR3 protein reads CASTWTERGEQFF.

This clone came up many times. The CDR3 end is not reached by the read, which stops 3 residues before it; the germline J gene fills it in. The chain employs TRBV6-2 or TRBV6-3 and TRBJ2-7, with D uncertain. The V gene lost 4 bases and the J gene lost 0 bases, with 16 bases spanning the gap. The germline CDR1 and CDR2 sequences are MNHEY and SVGEGT. The CDR3 sequence is 16 residues long. The DNA read from the CDR3 is TGTGCCAGCAGTTTAGGTGCGGCTACCTTCTCCTACGAG. Encoded protein: CASSLGAATFSYE. The whole CDR3 region reads CASSLGAATFSYEQYF.

As concerns this clone: The read terminates 3 residues ahead of where the CDR3 ends, so the germline J gene completes it. J is TRBJ2-7 and V is TRBV7-2; 9 bases are a match to TRBD1. J gave up 6 bases and V 4 bases, and 10 bases lay outside the gene matches. CDR3 length: 15 residues. The germline gives CDR1 SGHTA, CDR2 FQGNSA. The sequenced part of the CDR3 DNA is TGTGCCAGCAGCTCCTACGCCGGGACAGGGAGCGAG. Translating gives CASSSYAGTGSE. The whole CDR3 is CASSSYAGTGSEQYF.

This clone was counted at least ten times. The read gets to within 3 residues of the CDR3 end, and the germline J gene fills in the rest. The chain is built from TRBV19 and TRBJ1-3, with D tentatively TRBD1 (5 bases). V was trimmed by 7 bases and J by 4 bases, leaving 14 bases between them. The CDR3 runs to 14 residues. CDR1 and CDR2 (germline): LNHDA, SQIVND (reference sequence). The CDR3 spells CASNQGFTGNTIYF. The CDR3 bases that were read are TGTGCCAGTAATCAGGGATTTACGGGAAACACC.

This clone appeared many times. The CDR3 end is not reached by the read, which stops 3 residues before it; the germline J gene fills it in. V gene TRBV29-1 combines with J gene TRBJ2-7; 10 bases align to TRBD2. V lost 3 bases and J lost 4; bases outside the gene matches: 18. The germline gives CDR1 SQVTM, CDR2 ANQGSEA. The length of the CDR3 is 18 residues. Partial CDR3 DNA: TGCAGCGTTGAGACAGCGGGAGGGCCAGGAGGGCCAGCATACGAG. Its protein is CSVETAGGPGGPAYE. The whole CDR3 protein reads CSVETAGGPGGPAYEQYF.

This clone was seen ten or more times. The observed sequence ends 3 residues before the CDR3 terminus, with the missing tail filled in from the germline J gene. V and J are TRBV5-1 and TRBJ2-2, with unresolved D. V lost 3 bases, J lost 4 bases, and 13 bases lay in between. This CDR3 comprises 15 residues. Germline V gives CDR1 SGHRS, CDR2 YFSETQ. CDR3 bases read: TGCGCCAGCAGCTCTACCATTATACTCACCGGGGAG. Translated, it gives CASSSTIILTGE. In full, the CDR3 reads CASSSTIILTGELFF.

This clone occurred many times. The CDR3 is cut off 3 residues early in the read; its end comes from the germline J gene. The chain joins TRBV5-6 to TRBJ1-5; D might be TRBD1 (5 bases). Germline V gene sequence: CDR1 SGHDT, CDR2 YYEEEE. The CDR3 length is 15 residues. Trimming stripped 5 bases from V and 3 bases from J, with 15 bases between. Partial CDR3 DNA: TGTGCCAGCAGACGAAGCGGGACCTACAATCAGCCC. The encoded protein is CASRRSGTYNQP. The CDR3 reads in full as CASRRSGTYNQPQHF.

This clone was seen ten or more times. The read terminates 3 residues before the CDR3 end, so the remaining end is supplied by the germline J gene. This rearrangement joins TRBV29-1 to TRBJ2-2; D is perhaps TRBD1 (6 bases). Germline values: CDR1 SQVTM, CDR2 ANQGSEA. The CDR3 is made up of 13 amino acids. The ends were cut back, 3 bases at V and 6 bases at J, with 11 bases in the middle. Incomplete CDR3 DNA: TGCAGCGTTGAGCAGGGGATGGCCGGGGAG. It specifies CSVEQGMAGE. The full CDR3 protein is CSVEQGMAGELFF.

This clone came up many times. The read comes to an end 3 residues before the CDR3 does, leaving the germline J gene to fill in the end. The chain recombines TRBV6-2 or TRBV6-3 with TRBJ2-1; D gene unclear. The germline CDR1 and CDR2 sequences are MNHEY and SVGEGT. The CDR3 contains 12 residues. V was cut by 4 bases and J by 3 bases, with 4 bases left in between. The CDR3: CASSSNYNEQFF. Incomplete CDR3 DNA: TGTGCCAGCAGTTCCAACTACAATGAG.

Comment on this clone: The read is 3 residues too short to cover the CDR3 end, so that end is filled in from the germline J gene. This chain links TRBV7-9 with TRBJ2-7, with a weak D call TRBD1 (6 bases). V was cut by 4 bases and J by 0 bases, with 10 bases left in between. In germline, CDR1 is SEHNR, CDR2 FQNEAQ (reference sequence). This CDR3 has 14 residues. The CDR3 sequence: CASSSDRPSYEQYF. Partial CDR3 DNA: TGTGCCAGCAGCTCCGACAGGCCCTCCTACGAG.

This clone has a handful of counts. The read is 3 residues too short to cover the CDR3 end, so that end is filled in from the germline J gene. This chain uses TRBV20-1 with TRBJ1-5, with D unresolved. Trimming shortened V by 4 bases and J by 0 bases, and 19 bases separated the two germline ends. Germline-derived CDR1 and CDR2 are DFQATT and SNEGSKA (reference sequence). The CDR3 runs 17 residues. The covered CDR3 bases are TGCAGTGCTAAGACGAGGAGATTGACGGGTAGCAATCAGCCC. Its translation is CSAKTRRLTGSNQP. The whole CDR3 protein reads CSAKTRRLTGSNQPQHF.

A word on this clone: The observed sequence ends 3 residues before the CDR3 terminus, with the missing tail filled in from the germline J gene. V gene TRBV30 combines with J gene TRBJ2-1; 8 bases map to TRBD1. This CDR3 region has 13 residues. The germline gives CDR1 GTSNPN, CDR2 SVGIG (reference sequence). V lost 5 bases and J lost 4; bases outside the gene matches: 4. The CDR3 spells CAWLGTGYNEQFF. The part of the CDR3 DNA that was read is TGTGCCTGGCTGGGGACAGGATACAATGAG.

In its sample, this clone was seen many times. With the read ending 3 residues before the CDR3 end, the germline J gene is used to fill in that end. The chain links TRBV19 to TRBJ1-2, with no clear D. Germline V lookup: CDR1 LNHDA, CDR2 SQIVND (reference sequence). This CDR3 is built from 15 residues. V lost 3 bases and J 0 bases, leaving 11 bases between the germline ends. CDR3 sequence reads: CASSIQAGANYGYTF. The CDR3 bases that were read are TGTGCCAGTAGTATTCAGGCCGGAGCTAACTATGGC. Together with reference TRBV19 and TRBJ1-2, the CDR3 gives the full variable domain: DGGITQSPKYLFRKEGQNVTLSCEQNLNHDAMYWYRQDPGQGLRLIYYSQIVNDFQKGDIAEGYSVSREKKESFPLTVTSAQKNPTAFYLCASSIQAGANYGYTFGSGTRLTVV.

Note on this clone: The CDR3 end falls 3 residues outside the read, so it is completed with the germline J gene. V usage is TRBV5-1 and J usage is TRBJ2-1, with 7 bases matching TRBD1. The V segment lost 3 bases and the J segment 2 bases; nucleotides outside the gene matches: 20. The germline CDR1 and CDR2 sequences are SGHRS and YFSETQ. CDR3 length: 20 residues. CDR3 DNA (partial): TGCGCCAGCAGCTGGCCCCACCGATCCGGGACAGCCATGACCTACAATGAG. It yields the protein CASSWPHRSGTAMTYNE. The full CDR3 protein is CASSWPHRSGTAMTYNEQFF.

This clone has just a few counts. The sequence runs out 3 residues before the end of the CDR3; the remainder is reconstructed from the germline J gene. This chain joins TRBV20-1 and TRBJ2-7; maybe TRBD2 (5 bases). Trimming took off 0 bases at V and 1 base at J, with 13 bases between the two ends. CDR3 length: 15 amino acids. Germline V lookup: CDR1 DFQATT, CDR2 SNEGSKA (reference sequence). The sequenced part of the CDR3 DNA is TGCAGTGCTAGAGAGCCGGGCGGGTCGTCCTACGAG. Residues: CSAREPGGSSYE. The CDR3 in full is CSAREPGGSSYEQYF.

Worth noting for this clone: The read terminates 3 residues before the CDR3 end, so the remaining end is supplied by the germline J gene. The chain uses TRBV19 and TRBJ2-2; TRBD1 matches 9 bases. CDR3 length: 15 amino acids. Germline lookup yields CDR1 LNHDA and CDR2 SQIVND (reference sequence). With 6 bases clipped from V and 3 bases from J, the junction kept 5 bases outside the gene matches. CDR3 amino acids: CASRRDRADTGELFF. The sequenced part of the CDR3 DNA is TGTGCCAGTAGGCGGGACAGGGCCGACACCGGGGAG.

A remark on this clone: The read comes to an end 3 residues before the CDR3 does, leaving the germline J gene to fill in the end. This chain joins TRBV19 and TRBJ1-1, with 8 bases identical to TRBD1. Germline V gives CDR1 LNHDA, CDR2 SQIVND (reference sequence). This CDR3 contains 14 residues. V lost 3 bases, J lost 5 bases, and 5 bases stayed unmatched. The CDR3 loop reads CASSIRTGWTEAFF. CDR3 DNA (partial): TGTGCCAGTAGTATTAGGACAGGGTGGACTGAA.

CDR3 DNA (partial): TGTGCCAGCTCACCACCCGGGACTAGCGGGAGTGGCGGGGAG. Protein product: CASSPPGTSGSGGE. The CDR3 reads in full as CASSPPGTSGSGGELFF. The chain carries TRBV18 and TRBJ2-2; 14 nucleotides agree with TRBD2. The read halts 3 residues ahead of the CDR3 end, with the missing end drawn from the germline J gene. Germline CDR1 and CDR2: KGHSH and LQKENI. Germline trimming cut 0 bases from V and 7 bases from J; bases unmatched to any gene: 4. CDR3 size: 17 residues.

This clone showed up just a few times. From the germline J gene comes the end of the CDR3, since the read stops 3 residues before it. This sequence joins TRBV29-1 and TRBJ2-7; D could derive from TRBD1 or TRBD2 (6 bases each). V lost 7 bases and J lost 0, with 16 bases in between. The CDR3 has 14 residues. Germline V gene lookup returns CDR1 SQVTM and CDR2 ANQGSEA. The covered CDR3 bases are TGCAGCGCCAGGGGCGGGATATTCTCCTACGAG. This translates into CSARGGIFSYE. The CDR3 reads in full as CSARGGIFSYEQYF.

This clone occurred a few times. The CDR3 loop reads CASSLGLASETQYF. Partial CDR3 DNA: TGTGCCAGCTCCCTCGGACTAGCTTCTGAGACC. The chain carries TRBV18 and TRBJ2-5, with 8 bases aligning to TRBD2. Read sequence stops 3 residues before the CDR3 end, and the germline J gene provides the missing end. Looked up from germline, CDR1 is KGHSH and CDR2 is LQKENI. Trimming at V came to 6 bases and at J to 5 bases, leaving 8 bases not matched to a gene. This CDR3 is built from 14 residues.

A few counts support this clone. The CDR3 end falls 3 residues outside the read, so it is completed with the germline J gene. The chain uses TRBV19 and TRBJ2-1, with 7 bases that match TRBD2. The length of the CDR3 is 16 residues. Germline values: CDR1 LNHDA, CDR2 SQIVND (reference sequence). The J segment lost 7 bases and the V segment lost 5 bases, leaving 14 bases of the junction unmatched. The CDR3 is CASSPPGGGLRNEQFF. Partial CDR3 DNA: TGTGCCAGTAGTCCCCCCGGGGGAGGGCTTCGTAATGAG. Combining the CDR3 with reference TRBV19 and TRBJ2-1 gives the whole variable domain DGGITQSPKYLFRKEGQNVTLSCEQNLNHDAMYWYRQDPGQGLRLIYYSQIVNDFQKGDIAEGYSVSREKKESFPLTVTSAQKNPTAFYLCASSPPGGGLRNEQFFGPGTRLTVL.

Comment on this clone: Read coverage stops 3 residues before the CDR3 terminus; the germline J gene supplies the remainder. This chain joins TRBV2 and TRBJ1-2, with 7 bases lining up with TRBD1. Germline-derived CDR1 and CDR2 are SNHLY and FYNNEI. The CDR3 consists of 14 residues. V lost 5 bases and J lost 3; bases outside the gene matches: 6. The sequenced part of the CDR3 DNA is TGTGCCAGCAGTTTCCAGGGGGTAGACTATGGC. Its protein is CASSFQGVDYG. The whole CDR3 protein reads CASSFQGVDYGYTF.

This clone was counted only a few times. CDR3 DNA (partial): TGTGCCAGCAGCTTCCGAGGGCAGGGTGAA. Translation gives CASSFRGQGE. The full CDR3 is CASSFRGQGEAFF. The V and J genes are TRBV7-2 and TRBJ1-1; TRBD1 might be the D (5 bases). The read falls 3 residues short of the CDR3 end, and the missing part is taken from the germline J gene. The CDR3 spans 13 residues. V was shortened by 3 bases and J by 7 bases, with 12 bases between the two germline ends. In germline, CDR1 is SGHTA, CDR2 FQGNSA.

To note about this clone: The read ends 3 residues shy of where the CDR3 ends; the end is completed using the germline J gene. The chain recombines TRBV30 with TRBJ2-3; possibly TRBD2 for D (5 bases). The germline CDR1 and CDR2 sequences are GTSNPN and SVGIG (reference sequence). V dropped 3 bases and J dropped 2 bases, with 18 bases sitting between them. The CDR3 runs to 16 residues. The CDR3 loop reads CAWSAGLGGYTDTQYF. The sequenced part of the CDR3 DNA is TGTGCCTGGAGCGCCGGACTGGGCGGATACACAGATACG.

With respect to this clone: Read sequence stops 3 residues before the CDR3 end, and the germline J gene provides the missing end. The rearrangement uses TRBV6-9 and TRBJ1-6; weak D call: TRBD1 (6 bases). V lost 5 bases, J lost 10 bases, and 18 bases lay in between. The CDR3 covers 15 residues. Germline CDR1 and CDR2: MNHGY and SVAAGI. The chain's CDR3 is CASSRPDSRISPLHF. Partial CDR3 DNA: TGTGCCAGCAGTCGCCCGGACAGTCGCATCTCACCC.

The table lists this clone with a few counts. The CDR3 bases that were read are TGTGCCAGCAGCTTAGGGGGACTTAGCAATCAGCCC. This encodes CASSLGGLSNQP. The full CDR3 is CASSLGGLSNQPQHF. V usage is TRBV7-8 and J usage is TRBJ1-5; TRBD1 might be the D (5 bases). The CDR3 end is not reached by the read, which stops 3 residues before it; the germline J gene fills it in. Germline-derived CDR1 and CDR2 are SGHVS and FQNEAQ. The V end lost 1 base, the J end lost 0 bases, and 7 bases lay between the germline ends. The CDR3 is 15 residues long.

This clone appeared many times. Sequencing ends 3 residues short of the CDR3 end; the germline J gene provides the rest. The rearrangement links TRBV18 to TRBJ2-2, with TRBD1 matching over 7 bases. The CDR3 runs 18 residues. CDR1 is KGHSH, CDR2 LQKENI, per germline. The junction had 9 bases not matched to a gene; V was cut back by 1 base and J by 1 base. The sequenced part of the CDR3 DNA is TGTGCCAGCTCACCACGACAGGGTGGCCTGGGGAACACCGGGGAG. As protein: CASSPRQGGLGNTGE. The CDR3 in its entirety is CASSPRQGGLGNTGELFF.